These T cell receptor beta chains were read from a single sample in a study of blood T cells in healthy people across ages. TCRdb fed the 5' RACE reads into MiXCR, producing one record per CDR3 protein. Altogether just over 800,000 distinct CDR3 sequences are present, 62% being singletons, with the ten largest covering around 30%. Sequences were obtained from blood. Receptor source: a man aged 25-45 years in good health. CDR3s include the opening cysteine and the closing phenylalanine or tryptophan. The D gene is left open where the match is weak. Size is stated for part of the rows, as once, few or many counts, or as a class when the clone is expanded.

J gene | clone size | V gene | D gene | CDR3 protein | CDR3 DNA
TRBJ2-5 | NA | TRBV10-3 | NA | CAISAGTLKGETQYF | TGTGCCATCAGTGCCGGGACTCTCAAGGGAGAGACCCAGTACTTC
TRBJ2-5 | few | TRBV4-3 | TRBD2 | CASSQTLASGGQETQYF | TGCGCCAGCAGCCAAACCCTGGCTAGCGGGGGACAAGAGACCCAGTACTTC
TRBJ1-5 | once | TRBV20-1 | NA | CSARDPDYSNQPQHF | TGCAGTGCTAGAGATCCAGACTATAGCAATCAGCCCCAGCATTTT
TRBJ2-1 | few | TRBV7-9 | TRBD2 | CASTTYGAGTTAVNEQFF | TGTGCCAGCACCACTTATGGAGCCGGGACTACCGCTGTCAATGAGCAGTTCTTC
TRBJ2-3 | NA | TRBV6-2/TRBV6-3 | NA | CASTSLGTDTQYF | TGTGCCAGCACTTCATTAGGCACAGATACGCAGTATTTT
TRBJ2-2 | NA | TRBV5-1 | NA | CASSSEGQIPGELFF | TGCGCCAGCAGCTCGGAGGGACAGATCCCCGGGGAGCTGTTTTTT
TRBJ2-1 | NA | TRBV7-3 | TRBD2 | CASSLTASGAYNEQFF | TGTGCCAGCAGCTTGACAGCTAGCGGGGCCTACAATGAGCAGTTCTTC
TRBJ1-5 | NA | TRBV27 | NA | CASSLWGTDSNQPQHF | TGTGCCAGCAGTTTATGGGGGACCGATAGCAATCAGCCCCAGCATTTT
TRBJ2-7 | NA | TRBV4-3 | NA | CASSQALLGAGQYEQYF | TGCGCCAGCAGCCAAGCTCTATTGGGGGCGGGACAGTACGAGCAGTACTTC
TRBJ2-1 | NA | TRBV20-1 | TRBD2 | CSAPLAGGPHNEQFF | TGCAGTGCTCCTCTAGCGGGGGGGCCGCACAATGAGCAGTTCTTC
TRBJ1-1 | NA | TRBV2 | TRBD1 | CASIADRDTEAFF | TGTGCCAGCATAGCTGACAGGGACACTGAAGCTTTCTTT
TRBJ2-7 | NA | TRBV4-2 | TRBD1 | CASRDRGQYEQYF | TGTGCCAGCAGGGACAGGGGGCAATACGAGCAGTACTTC
TRBJ2-7 | NA | TRBV3-1 | NA | CASSQPGTLYEQYF | TGTGCCAGCAGCCAACCCGGGACACTCTACGAGCAGTACTTC
TRBJ1-4 | NA | TRBV20-1 | NA | CSARGREKLFF | TGCAGTGCTAGAGGGAGGGAAAAACTGTTTTTT
TRBJ2-4 | NA | TRBV4-2 | TRBD2 | CASSQARGDIQYF | TGTGCCAGCAGCCAAGCGCGGGGGGACATTCAGTACTTC
TRBJ1-1 | NA | TRBV3-1 | NA | CASSQDPGGQARMNTEAFF | TGTGCCAGCAGCCAAGATCCGGGTGGGCAGGCTCGCATGAACACTGAAGCTTTCTTT